The 2 T cell receptor beta chains in this list originate from one sample, sequenced in a study of CD4 T cell repertoires in COVID-19. No cognate antigen is known for these TCRs. Data came from immunoSEQ multiplex PCR; TCRdb stores just in-frame clones and leaves some out. The sample consists of around 380 clones, 30% of them appearing once. Antigen-reactive proliferating T cell lines came from CFSE-labeled cells given autologous monocytes and SARS-CoV-2 spike or nucleoprotein. This sample comprised effector memory CD4+ T cells, cultured in vitro, obtained after recovery from COVID-19. These receptor sequences come from a human donor who had COVID-19.

In this sample, this clone is medium-sized. V gene TRBV19 combines with J gene TRBJ1-1; unclear D gene. The CDR3 contains 11 residues. V lost 9 bases and J lost 1, with 6 bases in between. Germline values: CDR1 LNHDA, CDR2 SQIVND (reference sequence). The CDR3 reads CASLENTEAFF. CDR3 sequence (DNA): TGTGCCAGCCTTGAGAACACTGAAGCTTTCTTT.

This clone was detected only a few times. The J gene is TRBJ2-3, the V gene TRBV10-3, with 7 bases fitting TRBD2. This CDR3 contains 17 residues. Germline CDR1 is ENHRY and CDR2 is SYGVKD. V was pared by 10 bases and J by 4 bases, with 20 bases of the junction left unmatched. The CDR3 nucleotides are TGTGCCACGGGGGAGGGGCTTCGAACACTCCAGCCAGATACGCAGTATTTT. This codes for CATGEGLRTLQPDTQYF.